This T cell receptor (beta chain) was sequenced for a study of post-analysis software for immune sequencing data. Background on the study: Recorded disease courses covered relapsing-remitting, secondary progressive and progressive-relapsing multiple sclerosis. Some patients had no subtype annotation.

This clonotype was seen only once. Antigen unknown. TCR beta cDNA libraries included unique molecular identifiers. Input populations of 1 to 10 million T cells gave rise to a few hundred thousand cDNA molecules. MiXCR, run by TCRdb on the PCR reads, gives a single entry per CDR3 protein. Here the sample spans approximately 260,000 distinct CDR3 sequences, approximately 34% being singletons. The CDR3 loop spans 13 amino acids. Germline V CDR1 and CDR2: DFQATT, SNEGSKA (reference sequence). The germline V and J ends were trimmed by 3 bases and 5 bases, with 13 bases remaining between them. Study-wide findings and caveats: Same-batch preparations were strongly co-clustered by F measure. Significantly lower normalized Chao1 diversity was found in patients with multiple sclerosis relative to controls. Patients used about 5 TRBV segments, including TRBV5-6, TRBV5-1 and TRBV20-1, more often than controls.

The TCR comes from a girl aged 10 to 17 with multiple sclerosis. Sequencing input: blood. The rearrangement joins TRBV20-1 to TRBJ2-5; tentative D call: TRBD2 (6 bases). The CDR3 loop reads CSASRTGRETQYF. In DNA form, the CDR3 reads TGCAGTGCTAGTCGAACGGGGAGGGAGACCCAGTACTTC.